This TCR beta chain was documented in a study of blood T cell repertoires in COVID-19. In the study overall: The United States, Italy and Spain were the sources of the acute and convalescent COVID-19 samples. PBMCs, B-cell-depleted T cells, or T cells provided the cDNA or gDNA that made up the material.

In the authors' workflow: Estimates of nucleated cell counts were drawn from the amplification of reference gene primers. TCRdb's table, derived via immunoSEQ multiplex PCR, lists solely in-frame clones and lacks some. D and trimming come from the DNA, and the V and J calls and clone size come from that table. The sample carries about 160,000 clones, 80% to 85% recorded once. CDR3 size: 13 residues. Germline assignment: CDR1 WNHNN and CDR2 SYGVQD (reference sequence). The V gene end was trimmed by 9 bases and the J gene end by 4 bases; junction bases not matched to a gene: 5. The sequence was collected from a woman of 80 years or more with active or convalescent COVID-19. This chain connects TRBV10-1 to TRBJ2-2; 7 nucleotides agree with TRBD1. Input material: peripheral blood. The CDR3 spells CASNTGVTGELFF. DNA for the CDR3: TGCGCCAGTAATACAGGGGTCACCGGGGAGCTGTTTTTT.